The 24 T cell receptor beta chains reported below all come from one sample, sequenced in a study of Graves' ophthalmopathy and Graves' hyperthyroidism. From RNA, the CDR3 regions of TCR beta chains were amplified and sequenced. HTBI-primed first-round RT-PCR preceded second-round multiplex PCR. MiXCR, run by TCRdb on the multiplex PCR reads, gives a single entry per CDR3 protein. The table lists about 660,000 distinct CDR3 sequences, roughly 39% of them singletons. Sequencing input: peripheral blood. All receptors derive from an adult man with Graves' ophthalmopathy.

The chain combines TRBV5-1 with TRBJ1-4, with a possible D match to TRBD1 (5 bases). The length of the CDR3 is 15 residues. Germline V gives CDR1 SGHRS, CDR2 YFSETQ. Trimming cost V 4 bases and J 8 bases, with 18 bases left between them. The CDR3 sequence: CASSRAGAVGEKLFF. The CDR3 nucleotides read TGCGCCAGCAGCCGAGCCGGGGCCGTGGGGGAAAAACTGTTTTTT.

The CDR3 loop is CASSTSSAGAFF. For the CDR3, the DNA is TGTGCCAGCAGCACATCTAGTGCAGGCGCTTTCTTT. V is TRBV5-5 and J is TRBJ1-1; D call uncertain. Trimming stripped 4 bases from V and 11 bases from J, with 15 bases between. The CDR3 is made up of 12 amino acids. Germline values: CDR1 SGHKS, CDR2 YYEKEE (reference sequence).

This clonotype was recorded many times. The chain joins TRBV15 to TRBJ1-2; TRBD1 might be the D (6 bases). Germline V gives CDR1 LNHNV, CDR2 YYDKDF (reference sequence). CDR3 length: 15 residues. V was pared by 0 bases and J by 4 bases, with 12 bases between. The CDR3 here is CATSRDLGGVYGYTF. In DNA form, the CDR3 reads TGTGCCACCAGCAGAGATCTAGGGGGGGTCTATGGCTACACCTTC.

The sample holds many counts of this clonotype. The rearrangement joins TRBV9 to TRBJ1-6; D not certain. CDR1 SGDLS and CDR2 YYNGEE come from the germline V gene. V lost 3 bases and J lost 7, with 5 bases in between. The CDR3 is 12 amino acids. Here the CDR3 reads CASSAANSPLHF. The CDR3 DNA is TGTGCCAGCAGCGCGGCCAATTCACCCCTCCACTTT.

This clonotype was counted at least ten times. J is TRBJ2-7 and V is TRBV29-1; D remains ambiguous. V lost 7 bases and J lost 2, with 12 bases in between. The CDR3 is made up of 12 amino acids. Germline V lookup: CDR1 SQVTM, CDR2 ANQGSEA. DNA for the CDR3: TGCAGCGGCTCCACGAGTCCCTACGAGCAGTACTTC. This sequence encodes CSGSTSPYEQYF.

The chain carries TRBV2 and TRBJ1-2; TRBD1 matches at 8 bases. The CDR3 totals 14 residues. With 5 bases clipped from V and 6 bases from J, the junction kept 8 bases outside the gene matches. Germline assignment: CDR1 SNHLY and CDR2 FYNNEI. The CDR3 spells CASSQGAGRNGYTF. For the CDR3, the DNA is TGTGCCAGCAGTCAGGGGGCAGGACGGAATGGCTACACCTTC.

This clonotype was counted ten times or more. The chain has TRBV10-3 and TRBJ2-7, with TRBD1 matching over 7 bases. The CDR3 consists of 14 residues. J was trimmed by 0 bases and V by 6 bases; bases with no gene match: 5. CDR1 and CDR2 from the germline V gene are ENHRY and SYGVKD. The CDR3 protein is CAIRPGQSSYEQYF. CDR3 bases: TGTGCCATCAGACCGGGACAGAGCTCCTACGAGCAGTACTTC.

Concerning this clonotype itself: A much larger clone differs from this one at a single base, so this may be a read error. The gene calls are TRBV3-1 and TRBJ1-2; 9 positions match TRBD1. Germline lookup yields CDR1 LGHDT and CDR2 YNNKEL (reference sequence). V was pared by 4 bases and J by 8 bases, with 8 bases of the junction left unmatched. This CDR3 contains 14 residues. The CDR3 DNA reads TGTGCCAGCAGCCGACCAACAGGGGGCTTCGGCTACACCTTC. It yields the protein CASSRPTGGFGYTF.

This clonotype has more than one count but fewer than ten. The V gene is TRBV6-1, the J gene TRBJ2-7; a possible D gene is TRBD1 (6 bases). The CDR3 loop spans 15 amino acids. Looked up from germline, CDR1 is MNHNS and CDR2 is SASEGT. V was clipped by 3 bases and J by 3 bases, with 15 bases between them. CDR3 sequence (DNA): TGTGCCAGCAGTGACTCTACAGGGACGGGCTACGAGCAGTACTTC. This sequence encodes CASSDSTGTGYEQYF.

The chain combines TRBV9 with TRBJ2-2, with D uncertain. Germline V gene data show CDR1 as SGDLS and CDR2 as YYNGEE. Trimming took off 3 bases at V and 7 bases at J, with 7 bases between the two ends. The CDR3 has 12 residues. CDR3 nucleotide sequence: TGTGCCAGCAGCGCAGGAAACGGGGAGCTGTTTTTT. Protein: CASSAGNGELFF.

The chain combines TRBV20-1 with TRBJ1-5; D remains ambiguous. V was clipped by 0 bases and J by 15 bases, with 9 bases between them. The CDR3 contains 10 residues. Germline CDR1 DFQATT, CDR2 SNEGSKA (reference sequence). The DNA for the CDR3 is TGCAGTGCTAGAGATCTCGCCCGGCATTTT. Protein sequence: CSARDLARHF.

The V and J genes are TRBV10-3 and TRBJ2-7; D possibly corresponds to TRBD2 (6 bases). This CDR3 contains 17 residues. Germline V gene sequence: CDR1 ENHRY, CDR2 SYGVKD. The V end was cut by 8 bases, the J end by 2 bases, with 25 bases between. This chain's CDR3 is CAIAGTPKDWGAYEQYF. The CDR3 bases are TGTGCCATCGCTGGCACTCCTAAGGACTGGGGGGCCTACGAGCAGTACTTC.

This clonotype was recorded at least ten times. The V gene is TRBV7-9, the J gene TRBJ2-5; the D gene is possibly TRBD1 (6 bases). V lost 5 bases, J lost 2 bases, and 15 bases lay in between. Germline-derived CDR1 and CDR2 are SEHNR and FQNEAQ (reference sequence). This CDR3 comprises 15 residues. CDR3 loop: CASSRPDRPQETQYF. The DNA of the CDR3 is TGTGCCAGCAGCCGACCTGACAGGCCTCAAGAGACCCAGTACTTC.

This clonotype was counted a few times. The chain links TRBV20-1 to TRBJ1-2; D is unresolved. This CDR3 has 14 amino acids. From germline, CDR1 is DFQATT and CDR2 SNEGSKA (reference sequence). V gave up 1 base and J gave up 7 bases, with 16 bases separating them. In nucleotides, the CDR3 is TGCAGTGCTAGAGTTAGGCAACGACGGGGTGGCTACACCTTC. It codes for CSARVRQRRGGYTF.

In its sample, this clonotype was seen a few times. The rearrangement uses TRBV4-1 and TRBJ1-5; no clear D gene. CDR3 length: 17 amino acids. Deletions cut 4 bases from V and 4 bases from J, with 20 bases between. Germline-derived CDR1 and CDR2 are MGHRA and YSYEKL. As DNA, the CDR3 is TGCGCCAGCAGCCCCTACCCACGCGGACGGAAAAATCAGCCCCAGCATTTT. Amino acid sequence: CASSPYPRGRKNQPQHF.

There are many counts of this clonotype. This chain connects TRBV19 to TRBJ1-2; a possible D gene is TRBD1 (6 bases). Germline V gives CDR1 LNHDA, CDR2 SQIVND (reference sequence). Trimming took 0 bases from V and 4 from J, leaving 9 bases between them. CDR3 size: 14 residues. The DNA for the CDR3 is TGTGCCAGTAGTATAGATCGGACAGCCTATGGCTACACCTTC. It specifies CASSIDRTAYGYTF.

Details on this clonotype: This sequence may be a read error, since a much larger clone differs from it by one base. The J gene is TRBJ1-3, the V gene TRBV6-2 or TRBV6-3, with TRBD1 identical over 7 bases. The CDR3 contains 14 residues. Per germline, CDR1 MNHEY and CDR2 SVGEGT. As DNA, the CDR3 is TGTGCCGGCAGCGGGACAGCCTCTGGAAACACCATATATTTT. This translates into CAGSGTASGNTIYF.

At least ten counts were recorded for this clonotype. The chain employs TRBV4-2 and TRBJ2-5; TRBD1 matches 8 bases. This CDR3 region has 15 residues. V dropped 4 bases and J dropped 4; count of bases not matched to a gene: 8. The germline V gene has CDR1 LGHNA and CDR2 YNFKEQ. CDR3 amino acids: CASSPAGTGPETQYF. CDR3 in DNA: TGTGCCAGCAGCCCGGCCGGGACAGGCCCAGAGACCCAGTACTTC.

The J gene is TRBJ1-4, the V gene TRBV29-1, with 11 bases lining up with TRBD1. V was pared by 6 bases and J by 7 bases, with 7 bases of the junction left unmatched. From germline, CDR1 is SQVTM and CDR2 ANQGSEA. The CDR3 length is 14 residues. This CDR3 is CSVSAGTGGEKLFF. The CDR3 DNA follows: TGCAGCGTGTCCGCCGGGACAGGGGGTGAAAAACTGTTTTTT.

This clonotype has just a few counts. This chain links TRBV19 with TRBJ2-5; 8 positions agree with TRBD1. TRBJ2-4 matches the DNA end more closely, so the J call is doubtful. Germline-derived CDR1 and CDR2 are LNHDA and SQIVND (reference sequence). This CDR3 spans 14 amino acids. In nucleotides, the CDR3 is TGTGCCAGTAGTCCCAGGGGGCTGGGGAACATTCAGTACTTC. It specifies CASSPRGLGNIQYF.

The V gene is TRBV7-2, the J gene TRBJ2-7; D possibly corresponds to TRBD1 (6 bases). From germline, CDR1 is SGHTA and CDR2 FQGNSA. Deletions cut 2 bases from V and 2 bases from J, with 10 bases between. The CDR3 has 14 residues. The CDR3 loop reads CASSLNGQTYEQYF. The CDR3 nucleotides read TGTGCCAGCAGCTTAAATGGACAGACCTACGAGCAGTACTTC.

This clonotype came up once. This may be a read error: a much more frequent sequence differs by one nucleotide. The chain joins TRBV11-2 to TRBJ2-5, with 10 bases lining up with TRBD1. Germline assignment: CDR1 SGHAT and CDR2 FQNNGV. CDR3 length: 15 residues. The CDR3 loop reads CASSQSGTGAEAQYF. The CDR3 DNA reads TGCGCCAGCAGCCAATCCGGGACAGGGGCCGAGGCCCAGTACTTC.

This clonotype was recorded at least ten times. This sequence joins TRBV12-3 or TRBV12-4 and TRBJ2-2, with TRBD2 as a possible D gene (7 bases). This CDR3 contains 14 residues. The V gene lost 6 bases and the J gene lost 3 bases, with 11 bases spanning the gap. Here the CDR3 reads CASRGGPDTGELFF. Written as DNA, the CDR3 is TGTGCCAGCAGGGGGGGGCCGGACACCGGGGAGCTGTTTTTT.

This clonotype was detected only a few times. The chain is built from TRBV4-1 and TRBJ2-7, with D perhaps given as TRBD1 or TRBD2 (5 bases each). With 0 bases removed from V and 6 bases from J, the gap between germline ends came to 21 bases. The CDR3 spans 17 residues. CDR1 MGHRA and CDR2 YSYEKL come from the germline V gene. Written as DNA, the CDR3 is TGCGCCAGCAGCCAAGAGGGGCGGACGGGGTCCCCCTCCGAGCAGTACTTC. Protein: CASSQEGRTGSPSEQYF.